This is a list of T cell receptor beta chains from one sample in a study of T cell responses to AZD1222 COVID-19 vaccine. Some clones are missing from TCRdb's copy, which holds only in-frame ones; the method was immunoSEQ multiplex PCR. The table has approximately 270,000 clones, around 92% seen once. Here the sequenced sample was peripheral blood, taken 28 days after the second AZD1222 dose. These receptor sequences come from an adult who received the AZD1222 COVID-19 vaccine. The CDR3 runs from the conserved cysteine through the conserved F or W. The D gene is left open where the match is weak. Part of the rows lack a size; the others show once, few, many or a class for expanded clones.

>TRBV28|.|TRBJ1-1|.
TGTGCCAGCAGTTTATTGGTGAACACTGAAGCTTTCTTT
CASSLLVNTEAFF
>TRBV5-4|.|TRBJ1-2|.
TGTGCCAGCAGCTTAGTAGGGGTAGGGTATGGCTACACCTTC
CASSLVGVGYGYTF
>TRBV27|.|TRBJ2-5|TRBD1
TGTGCCAGCAGCCGGGCAGGGGGCTACCCCCAAGAGACCCAGTACTTC
CASSRAGGYPQETQYF
>TRBV7-2|.|TRBJ1-3|TRBD1
TGTGCCAGCAGAACACAGGGGGTGACTGGAAACACCATATATTTT
CASRTQGVTGNTIYF
>TRBV20-1|.|TRBJ1-2|TRBD1
TGCAGTACGACAGGGGTTAATGGCTACACCTTC
CSTTGVNGYTF
>TRBV6-1|.|TRBJ2-7|.
TGTGCCAGCAGTGAAGTGACCTACGAGCAGTACTTC
CASSEVTYEQYF
>TRBV5-1|.|TRBJ2-2|TRBD1
TGCGCCAGCAGCCCCGACAGGGCCACCGGGGAGCTGTTTTTT
CASSPDRATGELFF
>TRBV30|once|TRBJ1-5|.
TGTGCCTGGTCCGGAGGAGGGGGGGGTCAGCCCCAGCATTTT
CAWSGGGGGQPQHF
>TRBV7-2|.|TRBJ2-7|TRBD1
TGTGCCAGCAGCTTAGACGGGACAGGGGGCCCCTACGAGCAGTACTTC
CASSLDGTGGPYEQYF
>TRBV5-8|.|TRBJ2-5|TRBD1
TGTGCCAGCAGCCCGAGCACGACAGGGGGCACAGAGACCCAGTACTTC
CASSPSTTGGTETQYF
>TRBV7-9|.|TRBJ2-5|TRBD2
TGTGCCAGCAGCGATTCCTTTGGACTAGCGGGCCAGACCCAGTACTTC
CASSDSFGLAGQTQYF
>TRBV9|.|TRBJ1-1|.
TGTGCCAGCAGCGGATGGCAGGGGCCGGGGACTGAAGCTTTCTTT
CASSGWQGPGTEAFF
>TRBV18|.|TRBJ1-2|.
TGTGCCAGCTCACCAGGTTCCCGCGGCTATGGCTACACCTTC
CASSPGSRGYGYTF
>TRBV7-2|.|TRBJ2-3|.
TGTGCCAGCAGCCCGGACGGTTTTAGCACAGATACGCAGTATTTT
CASSPDGFSTDTQYF
>TRBV5-1|.|TRBJ1-6|.
TGCGCCAGCAGCTTGGCAGGGACGGCCTATAATTCACCCCTCCACTTT
CASSLAGTAYNSPLHF
>TRBV4-3|.|TRBJ2-3|.
TGCGCCAGCAGCCAAGACCCGCGGGCGGCCTCAACGCAGTATTTT
CASSQDPRAASTQYF
>TRBV7-9|.|TRBJ2-5|.
TGTGCCAGCAGCTTAGAGGGAACCCCGGGGACCCAGTACTTC
CASSLEGTPGTQYF
>TRBV5-4|.|TRBJ2-3|TRBD1
TGTGCCAGCAGCCTAGGGGGCAGGGGCACAGATACGCAGTATTTT
CASSLGGRGTDTQYF
>TRBV24-1|once|TRBJ2-1|.
TGTGCCACCAGTGATCCGCTAGGACGGAATTACAATGAGCAGTTCTTC
CATSDPLGRNYNEQFF
>TRBV6-4|.|TRBJ1-4|TRBD1
TGTGCCAGCAGTCCGACGACAGGGGGGAATGAAAAACTGTTTTTT
CASSPTTGGNEKLFF
>TRBV7-2|.|TRBJ2-7|.
TGTGCCAGCAGCCCTAACTGGGCCTACGAGCAGTACTTC
CASSPNWAYEQYF
>TRBV5-8|.|TRBJ2-6|.
TGTGCCAGCAGCTTCCTTTCGGTCCTGACTTTC
CASSFLSVLTF
>TRBV29-1|.|TRBJ1-4|.
TGCAGCGCTGGAGGGGCAGCTGAAAAACTGTTTTTT
CSAGGAAEKLFF
>TRBV6-5|.|TRBJ1-4|.
TGTGTCACGTGGGATAGGGGGGCGGAAAAACTGTTTTTT
CVTWDRGAEKLFF
>TRBV5-1|once|TRBJ2-5|TRBD2
TGCGCCAGCAGCTTGGCCGGGACGGGAGGAGAGACCCAGTACTTC
CASSLAGTGGETQYF
>TRBV5-1|.|TRBJ1-2|TRBD1
TGCGCCAGCAGCTTGTCACAGGGGGTTAACTATGGCTACACCTTC
CASSLSQGVNYGYTF
>TRBV11-2|.|TRBJ2-7|.
TGTGCCAGCAGCTTAGTGACTGGGGGAAAGAGCGCCTACGAGCAGTACTTC
CASSLVTGGKSAYEQYF
>TRBV5-4|.|TRBJ2-3|TRBD2
TGTGCCAGCAGCTTGAGCGGGGGCCGTTACACAGATACGCAGTATTTT
CASSLSGGRYTDTQYF
>TRBV7-2|.|TRBJ1-2|.
TGTGCCAGCAGCTCTGGGGTCTTGGGAATCTATGGCTACACCTTC
CASSSGVLGIYGYTF
>TRBV24-1|.|TRBJ2-3|.
TGTGCCACCAGTGGGCCGGGAACAGATACGCAGTATTTT
CATSGPGTDTQYF
>TRBV4-1|.|TRBJ1-5|.
TGCGCCAGCAGCCAAGATCGAAGTGGGACGCGGCCCCAGCATTTT
CASSQDRSGTRPQHF
>TRBV28|.|TRBJ1-5|.
TGTGCCAGCAGTTGGGACGGGACCGGACAGCCCCAGCATTTT
CASSWDGTGQPQHF
>TRBV11-3|.|TRBJ2-1|.
TGTGCCAGCAGCTTCCAATCCGGCGATGAGCAGTTCTTC
CASSFQSGDEQFF
>TRBV7-3|.|TRBJ1-1|.
TGTGCCAGCAGCTTAACGGGGAACACTGAAGCTTTCTTT
CASSLTGNTEAFF
>TRBV5-8|.|TRBJ2-3|.
TGTGCCAGCAGCTCCGTAGGGGGGAACACAGATACGCAGTATTTT
CASSSVGGNTDTQYF
>TRBV5-1|.|TRBJ1-1|.
TGCGCCAGCAGCTTTCGCCAGGAGGATGAAGCTTTCTTT
CASSFRQEDEAFF
>TRBV2|.|TRBJ1-2|.
TGTGCCAGCAGTGCCTCGAGGCAGTTCTCTGGCTACACCTTC
CASSASRQFSGYTF
>TRBV2|.|TRBJ1-5|.
TGTGCCAGCAGTGCTCAAAAGGGCAATCAGCCCCAGCATTTT
CASSAQKGNQPQHF
>TRBV7-2|.|TRBJ1-2|.
TGTGCCAGCAGCTTGGGTTCTAGGGGGAACTATGGCTACACCTTC
CASSLGSRGNYGYTF
>TRBV11-2|.|TRBJ1-1|.
TGTGCCAGCAGCGAGGCGGTGAACACTGAAGCTTTCTTT
CASSEAVNTEAFF
>TRBV19|once|TRBJ1-1|.
TGTGCCAGTAGTATCACGGGTAACACTGAAGCTTTCTTT
CASSITGNTEAFF